These T cell receptor beta chains were read from a single sample in a study of CD8+CD57+ T cells in acquired aplastic anemia. TCRdb independently ran MiXCR on the reads; one entry per CDR3 protein. The repertoire holds 150,000 to 200,000 distinct CDR3 sequences, with 50% to 75% as singletons. Sequencing was carried out using sorted CD4+, CD8+, or CD8+CD57+ T cells (not recorded which) from PBMCs. These receptors were collected from a human donor with severe aplastic anemia or a healthy control (not recorded which). CDR3s include the opening cysteine and the closing phenylalanine or tryptophan. A D gene is named only where the DNA matches it firmly. A clone size is listed for some rows: how often the clone was seen (once, few, many), or a class if it is expanded.

D gene: .
J gene: TRBJ2-6
clone size: .
V gene: TRBV7-3
CDR3 DNA: TGTGCCAGCAGCTTCCCGGACGGACAACCTGGGGCCAACGTCCTGACTTTC
CDR3 protein: CASSFPDGQPGANVLTF

D gene: .
J gene: TRBJ2-2
clone size: .
V gene: TRBV7-3
CDR3 DNA: TGTGCCAGCAGCTTGGTGCAGGGGCTACGGGCCGGGGAGCTGTTTTTT
CDR3 protein: CASSLVQGLRAGELFF

D gene: TRBD1
J gene: TRBJ2-5
clone size: few
V gene: TRBV19
CDR3 DNA: TGTGCCAGTAGTATCTATGAGGGGGCAGGCCAAGAGACCCAGTACTTC
CDR3 protein: CASSIYEGAGQETQYF

D gene: .
J gene: TRBJ2-1
clone size: .
V gene: TRBV7-9
CDR3 DNA: TGTGCCAGCAGCGACCAAACCCGGGACATAAGAGACAATGAGCAGTTCTTC
CDR3 protein: CASSDQTRDIRDNEQFF

D gene: .
J gene: TRBJ2-3
clone size: .
V gene: TRBV7-7
CDR3 DNA: TGTGCTAGCACCACCCCCAGGGTGGGAGATACGCAGTATTTT
CDR3 protein: CASTTPRVGDTQYF

D gene: TRBD1
J gene: TRBJ1-2
clone size: .
V gene: TRBV20-1
CDR3 DNA: TGCAGTGCTTCAGGACAGGGCCCAGGGGGCTACACCTTC
CDR3 protein: CSASGQGPGGYTF

D gene: .
J gene: TRBJ2-3
clone size: once
V gene: TRBV19
CDR3 DNA: TGTGCCAGTACAAGACAGTGCAGTGGAGATACGCAGTATTTT
CDR3 protein: CASTRQCSGDTQYF

D gene: .
J gene: TRBJ1-6
clone size: .
V gene: TRBV20-1
CDR3 DNA: TGCAGTGCGCCCCTGGGGAAGGAAGAATCACCCCTCCACTTT
CDR3 protein: CSAPLGKEESPLHF

D gene: .
J gene: TRBJ2-7
clone size: .
V gene: TRBV19
CDR3 DNA: TGTGCCAGTAGTATCGGTCTAAACGCGTACGAGCAGTACTTC
CDR3 protein: CASSIGLNAYEQYF

D gene: .
J gene: TRBJ2-7
clone size: .
V gene: TRBV20-1
CDR3 DNA: TGCAGTGCTAGACCCGACAGTTCCTACGAGCAGTACTTC
CDR3 protein: CSARPDSSYEQYF

D gene: .
J gene: TRBJ2-7
clone size: many
V gene: TRBV6-5
CDR3 DNA: TGTGCCAGCAGTTACCAATTGGGTAGCTCCTACGAGCAGTACTTC
CDR3 protein: CASSYQLGSSYEQYF

D gene: .
J gene: TRBJ1-5
clone size: .
V gene: TRBV24-1
CDR3 DNA: TGTGCCACAGGGGGGTACACCAGCAATCAGCCCCAGCATTTT
CDR3 protein: CATGGYTSNQPQHF

D gene: TRBD2
J gene: TRBJ2-7
clone size: few
V gene: TRBV12-3/TRBV12-4
CDR3 DNA: TGTGCCAGCAGCGGACTAGCGCGCACCTACGAGCAGTACTTC
CDR3 protein: CASSGLARTYEQYF

D gene: .
J gene: TRBJ2-3
clone size: .
V gene: TRBV7-3
CDR3 DNA: TGTGCCAGCCGACTTAGCGGCGGCACAGATACGCAGTATTTT
CDR3 protein: CASRLSGGTDTQYF

D gene: TRBD1
J gene: TRBJ1-1
clone size: .
V gene: TRBV7-9
CDR3 DNA: TGTGCCAGCAGCTTGGGGACAGCCCATGAAGCTTTCTTT
CDR3 protein: CASSLGTAHEAFF

D gene: .
J gene: TRBJ2-7
clone size: many
V gene: TRBV29-1
CDR3 DNA: TGCAGCGTTGAAGTGTGGGGCGCAGTCGACGAGCAGTACTTC
CDR3 protein: CSVEVWGAVDEQYF

D gene: .
J gene: TRBJ1-1
clone size: .
V gene: TRBV20-1
CDR3 DNA: TGCGGTGCTAGTAACCAGAACACTGAAGCTTTCTTT
CDR3 protein: CGASNQNTEAFF

D gene: .
J gene: TRBJ2-7
clone size: .
V gene: TRBV7-2
CDR3 DNA: TGTGCCAGCAGCCAGCCCGGGCTATCCTACGAGCAGTACTTC
CDR3 protein: CASSQPGLSYEQYF

D gene: TRBD2
J gene: TRBJ2-3
clone size: .
V gene: TRBV10-3
CDR3 DNA: TGTGCCATCAGTGTAGCGGGGGGGCTTACAGATACGCAGTATTTT
CDR3 protein: CAISVAGGLTDTQYF

D gene: TRBD1
J gene: TRBJ1-2
clone size: .
V gene: TRBV9
CDR3 DNA: TGTGCCAGCAGCGCCGGGACAGGAGTTGGGAAGGGCTACACCTTC
CDR3 protein: CASSAGTGVGKGYTF

D gene: TRBD1
J gene: TRBJ1-5
clone size: .
V gene: TRBV5-6
CDR3 DNA: TGTGCCAGCAGCTTAATGCAGGGGGTCCACCAGCCCCAGCATTTT
CDR3 protein: CASSLMQGVHQPQHF

D gene: TRBD1
J gene: TRBJ2-2
clone size: .
V gene: TRBV19
CDR3 DNA: TGTGCCAGTAGGGACAGGGGGCGCGAGGGGAACACCGGGGAGCTGTTTTTT
CDR3 protein: CASRDRGREGNTGELFF

D gene: TRBD1
J gene: TRBJ1-2
clone size: .
V gene: TRBV7-3
CDR3 DNA: TGCGCCAGCAGCAATGATGGACAGGGGTCCGCCTATGGCTACACCTTC
CDR3 protein: CASSNDGQGSAYGYTF

D gene: .
J gene: TRBJ1-2
clone size: .
V gene: TRBV14
CDR3 DNA: TGTGCCAGCAGCCAAGGGCTCCGGCGAGGCTACACCTTC
CDR3 protein: CASSQGLRRGYTF

D gene: .
J gene: TRBJ1-2
clone size: many
V gene: TRBV9
CDR3 DNA: TGTGCCAGCAGCACGGGTCAAAGGGGCTACACCTTC
CDR3 protein: CASSTGQRGYTF

D gene: .
J gene: TRBJ1-2
clone size: .
V gene: TRBV7-9
CDR3 DNA: TGTGCCAGCAGCTTAGCGTGGGTGCGCGAGATCTATGGCTACACCTTC
CDR3 protein: CASSLAWVREIYGYTF

D gene: .
J gene: TRBJ2-5
clone size: few
V gene: TRBV7-2
CDR3 DNA: TGTGCCAGCAGCGTACTTCAATCGGGGTACCAAGAGACCCAGTACTTC
CDR3 protein: CASSVLQSGYQETQYF

D gene: .
J gene: TRBJ1-1
clone size: .
V gene: TRBV7-6
CDR3 DNA: TGTGCCAGCAGCTTAAGTTCCGGGGACCCAAACACTGAAGCTTTCTTT
CDR3 protein: CASSLSSGDPNTEAFF

D gene: .
J gene: TRBJ1-2
clone size: .
V gene: TRBV9
CDR3 DNA: TGTGCCAGCCGGCGTCAGAATTACACCTTC
CDR3 protein: CASRRQNYTF

D gene: .
J gene: TRBJ2-7
clone size: .
V gene: TRBV5-1
CDR3 DNA: TGCGCCAGCAGCTTGGGGGACCCCAGCTCCTACGAGCAGTACTTC
CDR3 protein: CASSLGDPSSYEQYF

D gene: TRBD2
J gene: TRBJ2-6
clone size: few
V gene: TRBV19
CDR3 DNA: TGTGCCAGTAGTATAGGGTGGCGGGGGAGGACTGGGGCCAACGTCCTGACTTTC
CDR3 protein: CASSIGWRGRTGANVLTF

D gene: TRBD1
J gene: TRBJ1-1
clone size: .
V gene: TRBV10-3
CDR3 DNA: TGTGCCACCACAGGGGACGCGGACACTGAAGCTTTCTTT
CDR3 protein: CATTGDADTEAFF

D gene: .
J gene: TRBJ2-7
clone size: .
V gene: TRBV24-1
CDR3 DNA: TGTGCCACCAGTGAGGGCCAGGGGGGGCAGTACTTC
CDR3 protein: CATSEGQGGQYF

D gene: TRBD2
J gene: TRBJ2-1
clone size: .
V gene: TRBV19
CDR3 DNA: TGTGCCAGTAGTACCCGCCGGGACGGGGGGATGAATGAGCAGTTCTTC
CDR3 protein: CASSTRRDGGMNEQFF

D gene: .
J gene: TRBJ1-3
clone size: once
V gene: TRBV7-3
CDR3 DNA: TGTGCCAGCAGCTTACCCCTAGGGACGGAGTATAAGGCCCGAAACACCATATATTTT
CDR3 protein: CASSLPLGTEYKARNTIYF

D gene: .
J gene: TRBJ2-7
clone size: .
V gene: TRBV2
CDR3 DNA: TGTGCCAGCAGCCAAGGAACAGGGGGGGCCTACGAGCAGTACTTC
CDR3 protein: CASSQGTGGAYEQYF

D gene: .
J gene: TRBJ2-6
clone size: .
V gene: TRBV19
CDR3 DNA: TGTGCCAGTAAATCGCAGTCTGGGGCCAACGTCCTGACTTTC
CDR3 protein: CASKSQSGANVLTF

D gene: TRBD2
J gene: TRBJ2-7
clone size: .
V gene: TRBV20-1
CDR3 DNA: TGCAGTGCTTCCGGGACTACGGCCTACGAGCAGTACTTC
CDR3 protein: CSASGTTAYEQYF

D gene: .
J gene: TRBJ1-6
clone size: .
V gene: TRBV11-2
CDR3 DNA: TGTGCCAGCAGTCCCGGGACCCGAGAGCTCCCCCTCCACTTT
CDR3 protein: CASSPGTRELPLHF

D gene: .
J gene: TRBJ2-3
clone size: .
V gene: TRBV7-9
CDR3 DNA: TGTGCCAGCAGCTTCATCGCAGATACGCAGTATTTT
CDR3 protein: CASSFIADTQYF

D gene: .
J gene: TRBJ1-3
clone size: .
V gene: TRBV29-1
CDR3 DNA: TGCAGCGTTCGGGTCAGCTCGGGAAACACCATATATTTT
CDR3 protein: CSVRVSSGNTIYF

D gene: TRBD2
J gene: TRBJ2-7
clone size: .
V gene: TRBV24-1
CDR3 DNA: TGTGCCACCAGTCTAGCGGGAGGTCAGGGGGAGCAGTACTTC
CDR3 protein: CATSLAGGQGEQYF

D gene: .
J gene: TRBJ2-7
clone size: few
V gene: TRBV7-2
CDR3 DNA: TGTGCCAGCAGTCTGAGGCCCTCGGAGCAGTACTTC
CDR3 protein: CASSLRPSEQYF

D gene: .
J gene: TRBJ2-1
clone size: .
V gene: TRBV12-3/TRBV12-4
CDR3 DNA: TGTGCCAGCAGCAGATATCAGGTCGGGCAGTTCTTC
CDR3 protein: CASSRYQVGQFF

D gene: .
J gene: TRBJ2-1
clone size: once
V gene: TRBV19
CDR3 DNA: TGTGCCAGTAGTATGCCCCCTGCTCCGGATGAGCAGTTCTTC
CDR3 protein: CASSMPPAPDEQFF

D gene: .
J gene: TRBJ2-2
clone size: .
V gene: TRBV11-3
CDR3 DNA: TGTGCCAGCAGCTTAAGGGAAACTAGTCTGAACACCGGGGAGCTGTTTTTT
CDR3 protein: CASSLRETSLNTGELFF

D gene: .
J gene: TRBJ2-4
clone size: .
V gene: TRBV29-1
CDR3 DNA: TGCAGCGTTGAAGATGGGACAGCCAAAAACATTCAGTACTTC
CDR3 protein: CSVEDGTAKNIQYF